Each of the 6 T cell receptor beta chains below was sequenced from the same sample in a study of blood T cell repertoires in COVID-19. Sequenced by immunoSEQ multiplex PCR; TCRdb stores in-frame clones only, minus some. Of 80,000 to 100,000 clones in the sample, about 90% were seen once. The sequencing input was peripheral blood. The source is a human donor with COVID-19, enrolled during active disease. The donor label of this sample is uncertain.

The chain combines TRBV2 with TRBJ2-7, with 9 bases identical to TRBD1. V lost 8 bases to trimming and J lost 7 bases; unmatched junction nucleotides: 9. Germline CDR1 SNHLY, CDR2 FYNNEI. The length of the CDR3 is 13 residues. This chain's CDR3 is CASVPGQGNEQYF. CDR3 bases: TGTGCCAGCGTTCCGGGACAGGGAAATGAGCAGTACTTC.

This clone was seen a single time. The CDR3, as DNA: TGTGCCAGCAGTTTGACAATGCGAGGACAGGTGAACACTGAAGCTTTCTTT. Its translation is CASSLTMRGQVNTEAFF. The gene calls are TRBV27 and TRBJ1-1; 7 positions agree with TRBD1. The CDR3 extends over 17 amino acids. Germline CDR1 and CDR2: MNHEY and SMNVEV (reference sequence). The junction had 10 bases not matched to a gene; V was cut back by 3 bases and J by 0 bases.

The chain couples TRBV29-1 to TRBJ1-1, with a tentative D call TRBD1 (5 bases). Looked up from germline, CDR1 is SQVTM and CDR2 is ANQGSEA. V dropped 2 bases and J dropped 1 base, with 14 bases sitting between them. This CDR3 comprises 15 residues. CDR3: CSVELFDSPNTEAFF. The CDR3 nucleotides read TGCAGCGTTGAATTATTTGACAGTCCGAACACTGAAGCTTTCTTT.

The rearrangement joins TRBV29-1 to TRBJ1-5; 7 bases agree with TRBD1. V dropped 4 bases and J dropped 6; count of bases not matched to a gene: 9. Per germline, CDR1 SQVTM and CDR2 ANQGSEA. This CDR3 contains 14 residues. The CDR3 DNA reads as TGCAGCGTTGGGGACCAGGGGGACGGTCAGCCCCAGCATTTT. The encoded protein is CSVGDQGDGQPQHF.

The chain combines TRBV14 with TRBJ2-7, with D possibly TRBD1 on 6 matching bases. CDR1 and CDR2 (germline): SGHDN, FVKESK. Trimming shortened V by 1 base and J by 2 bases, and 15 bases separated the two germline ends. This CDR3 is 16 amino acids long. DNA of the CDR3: TGTGCCAGCAGCCAAGGGACAGACACAATTACCTACGAGCAGTACTTC. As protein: CASSQGTDTITYEQYF.

The CDR3 spells CASSTRDINSGANVLTF. DNA for the CDR3: TGTGCCAGCAGCACCCGGGACATTAACTCTGGGGCCAACGTCCTGACTTTC. The chain combines TRBV7-9 with TRBJ2-6; a weak D match, TRBD1 (6 bases). Germline V gene lookup returns CDR1 SEHNR and CDR2 FQNEAQ (reference sequence). The CDR3 contains 17 residues. The ends were cut back, 5 bases at V and 0 bases at J, with 14 bases in the middle.